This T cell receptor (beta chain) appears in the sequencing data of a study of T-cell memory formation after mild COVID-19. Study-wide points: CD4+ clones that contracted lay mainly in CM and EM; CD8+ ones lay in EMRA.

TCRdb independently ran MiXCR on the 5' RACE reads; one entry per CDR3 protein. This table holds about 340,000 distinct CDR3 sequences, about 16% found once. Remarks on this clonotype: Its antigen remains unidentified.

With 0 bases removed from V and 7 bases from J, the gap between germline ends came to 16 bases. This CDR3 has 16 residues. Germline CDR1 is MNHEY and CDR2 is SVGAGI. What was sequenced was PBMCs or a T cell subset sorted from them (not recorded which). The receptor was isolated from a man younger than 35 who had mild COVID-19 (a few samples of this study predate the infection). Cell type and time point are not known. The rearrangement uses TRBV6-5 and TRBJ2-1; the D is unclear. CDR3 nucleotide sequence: TGTGCCAGCAGTTACTCAGGTCCCACACTAAGGAATGAGCAGTTCTTC. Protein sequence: CASSYSGPTLRNEQFF.